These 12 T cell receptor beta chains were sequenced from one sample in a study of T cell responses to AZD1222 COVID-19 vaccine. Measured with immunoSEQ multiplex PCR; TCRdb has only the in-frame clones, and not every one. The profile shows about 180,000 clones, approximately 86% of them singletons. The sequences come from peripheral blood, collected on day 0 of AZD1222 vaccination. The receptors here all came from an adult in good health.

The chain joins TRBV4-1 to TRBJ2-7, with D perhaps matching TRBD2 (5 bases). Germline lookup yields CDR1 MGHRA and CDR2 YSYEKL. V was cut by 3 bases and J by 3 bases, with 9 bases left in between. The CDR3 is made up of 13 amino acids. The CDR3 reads CASSQPGNYEQYF. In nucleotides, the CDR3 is TGCGCCAGCAGCCAGCCCGGGAACTACGAGCAGTACTTC.

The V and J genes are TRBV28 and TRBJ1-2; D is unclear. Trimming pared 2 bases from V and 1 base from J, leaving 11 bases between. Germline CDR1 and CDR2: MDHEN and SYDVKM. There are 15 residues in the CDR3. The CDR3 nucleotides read TGTGCCAGCAGTTTAAGGGCGGAAGTTAACTATGGCTACACCTTC. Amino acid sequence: CASSLRAEVNYGYTF.

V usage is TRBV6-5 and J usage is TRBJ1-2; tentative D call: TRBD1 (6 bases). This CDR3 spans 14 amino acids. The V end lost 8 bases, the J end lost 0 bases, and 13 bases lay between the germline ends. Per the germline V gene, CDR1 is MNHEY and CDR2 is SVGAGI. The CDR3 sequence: CASHKGGANYGYTF. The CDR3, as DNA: TGTGCCAGCCACAAGGGGGGGGCTAACTATGGCTACACCTTC.

The CDR3 bases are TGCGCCAGCAGCGCAGGGTTCTCTGGAAACACCATATATTTT. Translation: CASSAGFSGNTIYF. The chain uses TRBV10-2 and TRBJ1-3; possible D gene TRBD1, 5 bases. V shed 6 bases and J shed 0 bases, with 9 bases lying between them. CDR1 is WSHSY, CDR2 SAAADI, per germline. The CDR3 loop spans 14 amino acids.

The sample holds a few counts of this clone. The CDR3 DNA follows: TGTGCCAGCAGCTTCGACGACAGACCCTACGAGCAGTACTTC. Translating it yields CASSFDDRPYEQYF. The chain recombines TRBV5-4 with TRBJ2-7; the D gene is possibly TRBD1 (5 bases). Trimming took 2 bases from V and 2 from J, leaving 11 bases between them. Germline V gene data show CDR1 as SGHNT and CDR2 as YYREEE (reference sequence). The CDR3 has 14 residues. The whole variable domain, filled in from reference TRBV5-4 and TRBJ2-7, reads ETGVTQSPTHLIKTRGQQVTLRCSSQSGHNTVSWYQQALGQGPQFIFQYYREEENGRGNFPPRFSGLQFPNYSSELNVNALELDDSALYLCASSFDDRPYEQYFGPGTRLTVT.

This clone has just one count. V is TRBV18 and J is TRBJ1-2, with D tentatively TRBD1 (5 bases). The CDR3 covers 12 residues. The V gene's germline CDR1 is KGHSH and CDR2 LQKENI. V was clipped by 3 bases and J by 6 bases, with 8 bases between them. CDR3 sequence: CASSPGVNGYTF. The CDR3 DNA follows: TGTGCCAGCTCACCGGGGGTAAATGGCTACACCTTC.

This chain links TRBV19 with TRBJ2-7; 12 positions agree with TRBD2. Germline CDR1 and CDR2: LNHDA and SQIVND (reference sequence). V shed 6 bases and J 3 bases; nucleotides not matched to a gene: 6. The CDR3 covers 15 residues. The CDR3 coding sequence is TGTGCCAGTAGCCAGCTAGCGGGGGGGTTCTACGAGCAGTACTTC. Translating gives CASSQLAGGFYEQYF.

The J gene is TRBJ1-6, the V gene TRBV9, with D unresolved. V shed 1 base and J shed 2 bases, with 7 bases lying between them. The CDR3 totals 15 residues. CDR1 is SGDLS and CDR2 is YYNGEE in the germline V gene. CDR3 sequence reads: CASSVPGAYNSPLHF. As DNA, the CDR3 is TGTGCCAGCAGCGTACCAGGAGCCTATAATTCACCCCTCCACTTT.

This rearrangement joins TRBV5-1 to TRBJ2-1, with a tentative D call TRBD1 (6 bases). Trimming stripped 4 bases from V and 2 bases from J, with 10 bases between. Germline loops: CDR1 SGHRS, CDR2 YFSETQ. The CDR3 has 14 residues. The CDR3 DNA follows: TGCGCCAGCAGCGGACAGACAGCCTACAATGAGCAGTTCTTC. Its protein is CASSGQTAYNEQFF.

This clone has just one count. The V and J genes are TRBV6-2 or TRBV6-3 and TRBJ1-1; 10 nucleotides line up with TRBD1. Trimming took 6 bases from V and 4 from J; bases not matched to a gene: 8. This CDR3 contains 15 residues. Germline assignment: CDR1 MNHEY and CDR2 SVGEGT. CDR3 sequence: CASSHPGQGSTEAFF. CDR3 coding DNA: TGTGCCAGCAGCCATCCGGGACAGGGGTCCACTGAAGCTTTCTTT.

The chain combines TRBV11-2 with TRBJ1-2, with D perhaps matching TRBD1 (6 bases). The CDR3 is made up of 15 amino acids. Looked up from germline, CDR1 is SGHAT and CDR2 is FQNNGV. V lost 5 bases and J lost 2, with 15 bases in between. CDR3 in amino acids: CASSTHGGPNYGYTF. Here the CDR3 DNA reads TGTGCCAGCAGCACCCACGGGGGCCCCAACTATGGCTACACCTTC.

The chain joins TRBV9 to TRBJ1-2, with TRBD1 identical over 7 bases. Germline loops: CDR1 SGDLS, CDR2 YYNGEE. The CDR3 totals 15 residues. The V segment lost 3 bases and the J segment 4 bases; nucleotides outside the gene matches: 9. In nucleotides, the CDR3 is TGTGCCAGCAGCGAGGGACAGAATCCTGTCTATGGCTACACCTTC. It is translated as CASSEGQNPVYGYTF.